The 11 T cell receptor beta chains below all came from one sample that was sequenced in a study of blood T cell repertoires in COVID-19. The protocol was immunoSEQ multiplex PCR, while the TCRdb copy is restricted to in-frame clones and leaves out a portion. The repertoire consists of fewer than 450,000 clones, with about 90% occurring once and the leading ten covering roughly 3.3%. Specimen: peripheral blood. These receptors were collected from a young woman who had recovered from COVID-19.

The genes are TRBV5-8 and TRBJ1-5, with 7 bases lining up with TRBD1. The CDR3 has 15 residues. V lost 4 bases, J lost 5 bases, and 9 bases stayed unmatched. Germline CDR1 is SGHTS and CDR2 is YDEGEE. The CDR3 sequence: CASSTGTVFDQPQHF. The DNA for the CDR3 is TGTGCCAGCAGCACCGGGACAGTCTTCGATCAGCCCCAGCATTTT.

The rearrangement links TRBV4-3 to TRBJ1-4; 9 nucleotides agree with TRBD1. The CDR3 loop spans 15 amino acids. Trimming at V came to 3 bases and at J to 7 bases, leaving 6 bases not matched to a gene. Germline loops: CDR1 LGHNA, CDR2 YSLEER. This chain's CDR3 is CASSQRDRESEKLFF. CDR3 nucleotides: TGCGCCAGCAGCCAGAGGGACAGGGAAAGTGAAAAACTGTTTTTT.

The rearrangement joins TRBV7-6 to TRBJ2-6, with unresolved D. The CDR3 spans 17 residues. Germline V lookup: CDR1 SGHVS, CDR2 FNYEAQ. V lost 0 bases to trimming and J lost 2 bases, with 11 bases between them. The CDR3 here is CASSLARSGAGANVLTF. DNA of the CDR3: TGTGCCAGCAGCTTAGCGCGGTCGGGTGCTGGGGCCAACGTCCTGACTTTC. The complete variable domain, with remaining parts taken from reference TRBV7-6 and TRBJ2-6, reads GAGVSQSPRYKVTKRGQDVALRCDPISGHVSLYWYRQALGQGPEFLTYFNYEAQQDKSGLPNDRFSAERPEGSISTLTIQRTEQRDSAMYRCASSLARSGAGANVLTFGAGSRLTVL.

J is TRBJ2-7 and V is TRBV6-5; 9 bases fit TRBD1. Trimming took 6 bases from V and 2 from J; bases not matched to a gene: 5. This CDR3 is built from 14 residues. Germline values: CDR1 MNHEY, CDR2 SVGAGI. The CDR3 nucleotides are TGTGCCAGCAGGAGGGGACAGGGTGCCTACGAGCAGTACGTC. Its protein is CASRRGQGAYEQYV.

The J gene is TRBJ2-1, the V gene TRBV21-1; the table gives TRBD2 as D, unverified against the DNA. TRBV21-1 is a listed pseudogene. This CDR3 is built from 12 residues. In DNA, the CDR3 is TGTGCCAGCACCACCCCGAGAAGTCAGCAGTTCTTC. It specifies CASTTPRSQQFF.

The chain uses TRBV11-2 and TRBJ1-4; tentative D call: TRBD1 (5 bases). Trimming pared 5 bases from V and 0 bases from J, leaving 16 bases between. The germline gives CDR1 SGHAT, CDR2 FQNNGV. The CDR3 consists of 17 residues. In nucleotides, the CDR3 is TGTGCCAGCAGCGGCAGGGTAGCGGTAGCAACTAATGAAAAACTGTTTTTT. Residues: CASSGRVAVATNEKLFF.

The chain joins TRBV19 to TRBJ1-5; no clear D gene. V was cut by 3 bases and J by 0 bases, with 6 bases left in between. Per germline, CDR1 LNHDA and CDR2 SQIVND (reference sequence). CDR3 length: 14 amino acids. For the CDR3, the DNA is TGTGCCAGTAGTATGACAAGTAGCAATCAGCCCCAGCATTTT. Translated: CASSMTSSNQPQHF.

The chain is built from TRBV10-3 and TRBJ2-5; 12 bases map to TRBD1. CDR1 and CDR2 (germline): ENHRY, SYGVKD. This CDR3 is built from 19 residues. V lost 3 bases to trimming and J lost 5 bases; unmatched junction nucleotides: 16. The CDR3 DNA reads TGTGCCATCAGTGAACACGGTGGGTGGGACAGGGGGCGAGAGGAGACCCAGTACTTC. Translating it yields CAISEHGGWDRGREETQYF.

The chain's CDR3 is CASSWSGGAGTEAFF. CDR3 bases: TGTGCCAGCAGCTGGTCAGGGGGCGCGGGCACTGAAGCTTTCTTT. The chain links TRBV11-3 to TRBJ1-1; 8 nucleotides align to TRBD1. Looked up from germline, CDR1 is SGHNT and CDR2 is YENEEA. The CDR3 loop spans 15 amino acids. V was pared by 4 bases and J by 4 bases, with 8 bases of the junction left unmatched.

The gene calls are TRBV11-3 and TRBJ1-2, with 11 bases that match TRBD1. Germline V gene lookup returns CDR1 SGHNT and CDR2 YENEEA. After removal of 5 bases from V and 8 bases from J, the junction contained 10 bases not matched to a gene. The CDR3 is made up of 15 amino acids. The CDR3 DNA follows: TGTGCCAGCAGCGCCCGGGACAGGGGGACGAGGGGCTACACCTTC. This gives the protein CASSARDRGTRGYTF.

The J gene is TRBJ2-2, the V gene TRBV7-2; D call uncertain. Germline V gene data show CDR1 as SGHTA and CDR2 as FQGNSA. Trimming shortened V by 4 bases and J by 4 bases, and 13 bases separated the two germline ends. This CDR3 has 15 residues. CDR3 sequence: CASSSLRLTTGELFF. CDR3 nucleotide sequence: TGTGCCAGCAGCTCCCTTAGACTTACCACCGGGGAGCTGTTTTTT. Complete variable domain (other parts from reference TRBV7-2 and TRBJ2-2): GAGVSQSPSNKVTEKGKDVELRCDPISGHTALYWYRQSLGQGLEFLIYFQGNSAPDKSGLPSDRFSAERTGGSVSTLTIQRTQQEDSAVYLCASSSLRLTTGELFFGEGSRLTVL.